The 5 T cell receptor beta chains reported below all come from one sample, sequenced in a study of preoperative IRX-2 immunotherapy in early breast cancer. Indicated treatment: preoperative locoregional IRX-2 cytokine immunotherapy. Clones were read by immunoSEQ multiplex PCR, and TCRdb kept only the in-frame ones, dropping some. The sample carries about 3,400 clones, less than 85% recorded once. The sample in question was tumor tissue, obtained after IRX-2 immunotherapy. The origin of the receptors is a human donor with breast cancer.

This chain uses TRBV29-1 with TRBJ1-3; tentatively, D is TRBD1 (6 bases). The CDR3 extends over 14 amino acids. Germline CDR1 reads SQVTM; CDR2 reads ANQGSEA. Trimming stripped 7 bases from V and 4 bases from J, with 17 bases between. In DNA form, the CDR3 reads TGCAGCGGGCTGACGGGGGCGCGAGGAAACACCATATATTTT. Its protein product is CSGLTGARGNTIYF.

This clone was found a few times. The chain combines TRBV30 with TRBJ1-5, with 9 bases lining up with TRBD1. The CDR3 has 16 amino acids. Losses at the gene ends were 0 bases for V and 4 bases for J; bases not matched to a gene: 7. Germline loops: CDR1 GTSNPN, CDR2 SVGIG (reference sequence). The CDR3 loop reads CAWSVYRGQGNQPQHF. As DNA, the CDR3 is TGTGCCTGGAGTGTGTACAGGGGGCAGGGGAATCAGCCCCAGCATTTT.

J is TRBJ1-2 and V is TRBV11-3, with 10 bases identical to TRBD1. The length of the CDR3 is 16 residues. Looked up from germline, CDR1 is SGHNT and CDR2 is YENEEA. With V trimmed by 5 bases and J by 4 bases, 10 bases remained unmatched. The CDR3 region has the DNA TGTGCCAGCAGCATACTGACAGGGGGCGCGGGCTATGGCTACACCTTC. This sequence encodes CASSILTGGAGYGYTF.

The chain recombines TRBV19 with TRBJ1-1; TRBD1 matches at 7 bases. The CDR3 loop spans 15 amino acids. V shed 8 bases and J 7 bases; nucleotides not matched to a gene: 16. Germline V CDR1 and CDR2: LNHDA, SQIVND (reference sequence). The CDR3 DNA is TGTGCCAGTTCCACCACTCCCGGGACAGTTAATGAAGCTTTCTTT. This encodes CASSTTPGTVNEAFF.

By sample fraction, this clone is large. V gene TRBV25-1 combines with J gene TRBJ1-1; possible D gene TRBD1, 5 bases. Deletions cut 1 base from V and 4 bases from J, with 19 bases between. Germline CDR1 and CDR2: MGHDK and SYGVNS. CDR3 length equals 17 residues. The CDR3 is CASSESSRTRRSTEAFF. In nucleotides, the CDR3 is TGTGCCAGCAGTGAATCAAGTCGGACAAGGAGGTCCACTGAAGCTTTCTTT.